This T cell receptor (beta chain) was profiled in a study of T-cell memory formation after mild COVID-19. Overall study findings and caveats: Cross-reactive memory appears to have joined, as suggested by some responding clones showing up in pre-infection memory.

The CDR3 runs 12 residues. Germline assignment: CDR1 SQVTM and CDR2 ANQGSEA. The V and J ends lost 6 bases and 5 bases respectively, with 11 bases between them. TCRdb passed the 5' RACE reads through MiXCR, listing each CDR3 protein once. The sample shows roughly 400,000 distinct CDR3 sequences, roughly 17% of them seen only once. A word on this clonotype: What it binds is unknown.

Sequencing was performed on PBMCs or a T cell subset sorted from them (not recorded which). The chain carries TRBV29-1 and TRBJ1-5; TRBD1 might be the D (6 bases). The origin of this receptor is a man aged 18 to 30 who had mild COVID-19 (a few samples of this study predate the infection). Cell type and time point are not known. As DNA, the CDR3 is TGCAGCGTCTTACAGGGAGATCAGCCCCAGCATTTT. Translation: CSVLQGDQPQHF.